One T cell receptor beta chain is described in this entry. PCR amplification relied on 60 Vbeta primers (plus 13 Jbeta primers). Profiled with immunoSEQ multiplex PCR; TCRdb holds only in-frame clones, not every one. The repertoire table contains some 110,000 clones. This record belongs to a study of cytomegalovirus exposure and HLA in healthy donors. Germline CDR1 reads SQVTM; CDR2 reads ANQGSEA. V gave up 5 bases and J gave up 3 bases; unmatched junction bases: 7. This CDR3 comprises 13 residues. Source material: PBMCs. The clonotype originates from a man aged 35 to 55 in good health and CMV-seropositive. This chain joins TRBV29-1 and TRBJ2-7; 7 bases map to TRBD1. The CDR3 sequence: CSVSSGQVYEQYF. Here the CDR3 DNA reads TGCAGCGTTTCTTCCGGACAGGTCTACGAGCAGTACTTC.